This entry is about one T cell receptor beta chain. This entry is derived from a study of shared T cell receptors in the human thymus. TCRdb's copy holds only in-frame clones and misses some; the assay was immunoSEQ multiplex PCR. The sample has some 720,000 clones; 88% are singletons. CDR1 is LNHNV, CDR2 YYDKDF, per germline (reference sequence). Trimming removed 3 bases from V and 3 bases from J; junction bases left unmatched: 4. The CDR3 extends over 14 amino acids. These data also formed part of another study, on human thymus T cells. From that report: Serving as donors were healthy Finnish infants, each of whom was having open corrective surgery for congenital heart defects.

The TCR comes from a boy less than two years old with a congenital heart defect. Sequencing was carried out using thymocytes. The chain has TRBV15 and TRBJ2-7, with TRBD2 matching over 8 bases. The CDR3 protein is CATSRTSAIYEQYF. The CDR3 bases are TGTGCCACCAGCAGGACTAGCGCGATCTACGAGCAGTACTTC.